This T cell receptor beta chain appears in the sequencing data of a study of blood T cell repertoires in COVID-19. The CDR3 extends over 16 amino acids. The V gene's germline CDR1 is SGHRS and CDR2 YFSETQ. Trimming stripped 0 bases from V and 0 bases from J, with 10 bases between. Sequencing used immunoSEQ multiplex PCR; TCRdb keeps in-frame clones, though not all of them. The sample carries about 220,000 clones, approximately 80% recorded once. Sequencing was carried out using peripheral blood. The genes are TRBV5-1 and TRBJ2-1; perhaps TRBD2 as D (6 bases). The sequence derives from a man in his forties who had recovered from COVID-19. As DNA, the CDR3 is TGCGCCAGCAGCTTGGCGGGAGACAACTCCTACAATGAGCAGTTCTTC. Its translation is CASSLAGDNSYNEQFF.